A selection of T cell receptor beta chains follows, all from one sample in a study of shared T cell receptors in the human thymus. Method: immunoSEQ multiplex PCR; TCRdb's copy keeps in-frame clones and lacks some. The table records about 380,000 clones, about 95% of them present only once. The sample consisted of thymocytes. The receptor source for this set is a human donor. CDR3s include the opening cysteine and the closing phenylalanine or tryptophan. Each record gives: CDR3 DNA, CDR3 protein, CDR3 length, V gene, D gene, clone size, J gene. D genes are given only for firm matches. A clone size is listed for some rows: how often the clone was seen (once, few, many), or a class if it is expanded.

cdr3_nt: TGTGCCAGCAGCTCCCACACTAGCGGGAGCGACAATGAGCAGTTCTTC
cdr3_aa: CASSSHTSGSDNEQFF
cdr3_length: 16
v_call: TRBV13
d_call: TRBD2
clone_size: NA
j_call: TRBJ2-1

cdr3_nt: TGTGCCAGCATGGGAGCGGACTACAATGAGCAGTTCTTC
cdr3_aa: CASMGADYNEQFF
cdr3_length: 13
v_call: TRBV2
d_call: NA
clone_size: NA
j_call: TRBJ2-1

cdr3_nt: TGTGCCAGCAGAAGAGTGGACAGGAGGGCCCACACTGAAGCTTTCTTT
cdr3_aa: CASRRVDRRAHTEAFF
cdr3_length: 16
v_call: TRBV27
d_call: TRBD1
clone_size: few
j_call: TRBJ1-1

cdr3_nt: TGTGCCAGCAGAGGGACTATGTACAATGAGCAGTTCTTC
cdr3_aa: CASRGTMYNEQFF
cdr3_length: 13
v_call: TRBV27
d_call: TRBD2
clone_size: NA
j_call: TRBJ2-1

cdr3_nt: TGTGCCAGCTCACCAAACAGGGGTTTACCCCTGAACACTGAAGCTTTCTTT
cdr3_aa: CASSPNRGLPLNTEAFF
cdr3_length: 17
v_call: TRBV18
d_call: TRBD1
clone_size: NA
j_call: TRBJ1-1

cdr3_nt: TGTGCCAGCAGTCCAGAAGCTTTCTTT
cdr3_aa: CASSPEAFF
cdr3_length: 9
v_call: TRBV7-9
d_call: NA
clone_size: once
j_call: TRBJ1-1

cdr3_nt: TGTGCCAGCAGTGAGAGGGAGGGCTCCTACAATGAGCAGTTCTTC
cdr3_aa: CASSEREGSYNEQFF
cdr3_length: 15
v_call: TRBV6-4
d_call: TRBD2
clone_size: NA
j_call: TRBJ2-1

cdr3_nt: TGTGCCAGCTCACCAGCAGCTCCCGGAAACACCATATATTTT
cdr3_aa: CASSPAAPGNTIYF
cdr3_length: 14
v_call: TRBV18
d_call: NA
clone_size: once
j_call: TRBJ1-3

cdr3_nt: TGTGCCAGCAGTGATGGCCGGCGGGGGCGGCGGGAGACCCAGTACTTC
cdr3_aa: CASSDGRRGRRETQYF
cdr3_length: 16
v_call: TRBV6-1
d_call: NA
clone_size: NA
j_call: TRBJ2-5

cdr3_nt: TGCGCCAGCAGCCAAGAAGGAAGATGTGGGGACATTCAGTACTTC
cdr3_aa: CASSQEGRCGDIQYF
cdr3_length: 15
v_call: TRBV4-1
d_call: NA
clone_size: NA
j_call: TRBJ2-4

cdr3_nt: TGTGCCTGGGCCTCGGACTGGAGAATAACAGATACGCAGTATTTT
cdr3_aa: CAWASDWRITDTQYF
cdr3_length: 15
v_call: TRBV30
d_call: NA
clone_size: NA
j_call: TRBJ2-3

cdr3_nt: TGTGCCAGCAGTGAGGCAGGGGTTGATCAGCCCCAGCATTTT
cdr3_aa: CASSEAGVDQPQHF
cdr3_length: 14
v_call: TRBV2
d_call: NA
clone_size: few
j_call: TRBJ1-5

cdr3_nt: TGTGCCAGCAGCTCCCCCGTAGTAAATGAGCAGTTCTTC
cdr3_aa: CASSSPVVNEQFF
cdr3_length: 13
v_call: TRBV27
d_call: NA
clone_size: once
j_call: TRBJ2-1

cdr3_nt: TGTGCCAGCAGCAGAGACCGGGACAGGGATTTAGTTTATGGCTACACCTTC
cdr3_aa: CASSRDRDRDLVYGYTF
cdr3_length: 17
v_call: TRBV5-4
d_call: TRBD1
clone_size: NA
j_call: TRBJ1-2

cdr3_nt: TGTGCCAGCACCCCATGGGGGCCGAACACCGGGGAGCTGTTTTTT
cdr3_aa: CASTPWGPNTGELFF
cdr3_length: 15
v_call: TRBV7-8
d_call: NA
clone_size: once
j_call: TRBJ2-2

cdr3_nt: TGTGCCAGCAGCCAAGATGGGTCTGAACGGACTAGCTCCTACGAGCAGTACTTC
cdr3_aa: CASSQDGSERTSSYEQYF
cdr3_length: 18
v_call: TRBV14
d_call: TRBD2
clone_size: NA
j_call: TRBJ2-7

cdr3_nt: TGTGCCAGCAGCGTAACGAACAACACTGAAGCTTTCTTT
cdr3_aa: CASSVTNNTEAFF
cdr3_length: 13
v_call: TRBV9
d_call: NA
clone_size: few
j_call: TRBJ1-1